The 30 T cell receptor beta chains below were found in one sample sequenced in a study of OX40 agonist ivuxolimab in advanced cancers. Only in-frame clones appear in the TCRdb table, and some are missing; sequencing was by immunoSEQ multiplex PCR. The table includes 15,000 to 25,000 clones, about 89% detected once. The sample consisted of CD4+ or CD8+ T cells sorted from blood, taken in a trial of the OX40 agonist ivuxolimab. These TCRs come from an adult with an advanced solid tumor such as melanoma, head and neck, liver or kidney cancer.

CDR3 nucleotides: TGTGCCAGCGGATTAGGTAGCAGGGACTATGGCTACACCTTC. This gives the protein CASGLGSRDYGYTF. V and J are TRBV27 and TRBJ1-2; possible D gene TRBD1, 5 bases. Between the trimmed V and J ends, which lost 8 bases and 3 bases, there was a span of 16 bases. Germline-derived CDR1 and CDR2 are MNHEY and SMNVEV (reference sequence). The CDR3 totals 14 residues.

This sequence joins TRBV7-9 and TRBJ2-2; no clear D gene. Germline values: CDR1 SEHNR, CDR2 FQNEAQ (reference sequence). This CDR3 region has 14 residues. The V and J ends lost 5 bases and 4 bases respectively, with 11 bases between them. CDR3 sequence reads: CASSPMGFTGELFF. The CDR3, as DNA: TGTGCCAGCAGCCCCATGGGGTTCACCGGGGAGCTGTTTTTT.

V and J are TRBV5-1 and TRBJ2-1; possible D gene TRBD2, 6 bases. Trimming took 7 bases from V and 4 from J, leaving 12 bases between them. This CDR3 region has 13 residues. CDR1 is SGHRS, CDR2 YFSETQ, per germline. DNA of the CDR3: TGCGCCAGCTCACTAGCCAAGTACAATGAGCAGTTCTTC. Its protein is CASSLAKYNEQFF.

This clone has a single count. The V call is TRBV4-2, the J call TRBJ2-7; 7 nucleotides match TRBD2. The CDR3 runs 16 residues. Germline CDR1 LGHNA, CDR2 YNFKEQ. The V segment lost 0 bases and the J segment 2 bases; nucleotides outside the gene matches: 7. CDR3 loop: CASSQDDTSVTYEQYF. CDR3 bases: TGTGCCAGCAGCCAAGACGACACTAGCGTTACCTACGAGCAGTACTTC.

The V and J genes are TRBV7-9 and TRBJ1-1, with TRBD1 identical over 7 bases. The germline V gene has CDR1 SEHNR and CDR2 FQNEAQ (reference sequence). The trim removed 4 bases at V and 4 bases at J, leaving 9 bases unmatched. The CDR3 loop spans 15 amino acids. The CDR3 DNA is TGTGCCAGCAGCTCATCGGGACAGCCAAGCACTGAAGCTTTCTTT. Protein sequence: CASSSSGQPSTEAFF.

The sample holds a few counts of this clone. Here the CDR3 reads CASSVGQGNGYTF. The DNA of the CDR3 is TGTGCCAGTAGTGTGGGACAGGGAAATGGCTACACCTTC. The rearrangement uses TRBV19 and TRBJ1-2; TRBD1 matches at 9 bases. This CDR3 has 13 residues. The trim removed 5 bases at V and 6 bases at J, leaving 4 bases unmatched. From germline, CDR1 is LNHDA and CDR2 SQIVND (reference sequence).

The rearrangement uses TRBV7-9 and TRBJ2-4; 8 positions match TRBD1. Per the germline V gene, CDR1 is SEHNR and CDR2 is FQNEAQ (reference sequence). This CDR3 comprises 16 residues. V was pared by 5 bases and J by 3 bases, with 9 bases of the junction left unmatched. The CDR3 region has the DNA TGTGCCAGCAGCGCAAGAACGACAGGGGTCAAAAACATTCAGTACTTC. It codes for CASSARTTGVKNIQYF.

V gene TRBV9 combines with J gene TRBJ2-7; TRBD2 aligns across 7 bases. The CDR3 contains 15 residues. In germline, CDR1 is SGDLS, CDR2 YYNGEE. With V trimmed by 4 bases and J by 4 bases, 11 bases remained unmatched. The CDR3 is CASSLSPGTTYEQYF. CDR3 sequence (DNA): TGTGCCAGCAGCCTCTCACCCGGGACTACGTACGAGCAGTACTTC.

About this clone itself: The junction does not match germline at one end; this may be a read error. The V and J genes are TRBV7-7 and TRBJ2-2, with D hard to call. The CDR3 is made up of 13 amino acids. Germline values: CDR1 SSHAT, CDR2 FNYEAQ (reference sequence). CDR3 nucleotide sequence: TGTGCTAGCATGGGTGGGGATGTCGGGGAGCTGTTTTTT. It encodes CASMGGDVGELFF. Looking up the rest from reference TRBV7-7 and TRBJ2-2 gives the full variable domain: GAGVSQSPRYKVTKRGQDVTLRCDPISSHATLYWYQQALGQGPEFLTYFNYEAQPDKSGLPSDRFSAERPEGSISTLTIQRTEQRDSAMYRCASMGGDVGELFFGEGSRLTVL.

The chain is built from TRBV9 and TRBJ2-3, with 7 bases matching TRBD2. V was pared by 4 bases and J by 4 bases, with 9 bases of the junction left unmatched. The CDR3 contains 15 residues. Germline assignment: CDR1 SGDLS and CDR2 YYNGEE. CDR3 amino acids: CASSFGGGQADTQYF. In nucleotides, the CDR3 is TGTGCCAGCAGCTTTGGGGGAGGGCAGGCAGATACGCAGTATTTT.

CDR3 sequence reads: CASSVVGAAYEQYF. CDR3 nucleotide sequence: TGTGCCAGCAGTGTCGTTGGGGCCGCCTACGAGCAGTACTTC. The chain recombines TRBV2 with TRBJ2-7; D is possibly TRBD1 (5 bases). The germline V gene encodes CDR1 SNHLY and CDR2 FYNNEI. The CDR3 covers 14 residues. The V and J ends lost 4 bases and 2 bases respectively, with 12 bases between them. Drawing the rest from reference TRBV2 and TRBJ2-7, the complete variable domain is EPEVTQTPSHQVTQMGQEVILRCVPISNHLYFYWYRQILGQKVEFLVSFYNNEISEKSEIFDDQFSVERPDGSNFTLKIRSTKLEDSAMYFCASSVVGAAYEQYFGPGTRLTVT.

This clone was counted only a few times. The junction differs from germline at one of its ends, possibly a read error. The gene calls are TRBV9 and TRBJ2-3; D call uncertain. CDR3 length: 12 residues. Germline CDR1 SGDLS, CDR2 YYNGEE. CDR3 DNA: TGTGCCAGCAGCGGAGAGATTGGACCGCGGCATTTT. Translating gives CASSGEIGPRHF. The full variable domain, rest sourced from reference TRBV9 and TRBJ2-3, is DSGVTQTPKHLITATGQRVTLRCSPRSGDLSVYWYQQSLDQGLQFLIQYYNGEERAKGNILERFSAQQFPDLHSELNLSSLELGDSALYFCASSGEIGPRHFGPGTRLTVL.

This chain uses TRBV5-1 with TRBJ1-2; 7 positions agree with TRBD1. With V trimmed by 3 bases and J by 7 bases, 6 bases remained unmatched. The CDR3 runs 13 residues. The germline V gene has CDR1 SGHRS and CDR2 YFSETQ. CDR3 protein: CASSSTGLVGYTF. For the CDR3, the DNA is TGCGCCAGCAGCTCGACAGGGCTTGTTGGCTACACCTTC.

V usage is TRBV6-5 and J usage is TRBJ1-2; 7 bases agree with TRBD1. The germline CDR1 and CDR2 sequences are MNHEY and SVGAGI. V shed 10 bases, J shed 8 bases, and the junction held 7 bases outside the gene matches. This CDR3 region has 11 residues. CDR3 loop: CATWGGGGYTF. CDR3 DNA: TGTGCCACCTGGGGAGGGGGCGGCTACACCTTC.

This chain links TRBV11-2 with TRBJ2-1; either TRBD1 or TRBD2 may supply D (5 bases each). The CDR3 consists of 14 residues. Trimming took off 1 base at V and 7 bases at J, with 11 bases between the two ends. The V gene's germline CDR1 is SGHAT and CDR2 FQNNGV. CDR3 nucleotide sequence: TGTGCCAGCAGCTTAGGAGGGACCGCAAATGAGCAGTTCTTC. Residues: CASSLGGTANEQFF. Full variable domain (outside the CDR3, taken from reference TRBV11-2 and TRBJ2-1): EAGVAQSPRYKIIEKRQSVAFWCNPISGHATLYWYQQILGQGPKLLIQFQNNGVVDDSQLPKDRFSAERLKGVDSTLKIQPAKLEDSAVYLCASSLGGTANEQFFGPGTRLTVL.

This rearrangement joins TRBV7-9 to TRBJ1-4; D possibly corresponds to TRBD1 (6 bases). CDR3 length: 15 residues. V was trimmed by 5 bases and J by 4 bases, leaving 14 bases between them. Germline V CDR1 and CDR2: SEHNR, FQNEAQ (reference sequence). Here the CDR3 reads CASSPYPGDNEKLFF. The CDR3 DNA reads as TGTGCCAGCAGCCCTTACCCAGGGGATAATGAAAAACTGTTTTTT.

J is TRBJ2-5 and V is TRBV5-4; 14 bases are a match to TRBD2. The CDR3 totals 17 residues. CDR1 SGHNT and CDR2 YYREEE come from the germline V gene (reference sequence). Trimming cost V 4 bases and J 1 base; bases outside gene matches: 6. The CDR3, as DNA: TGTGCCAGCAGCGGGGGACTAGCGGGAGCCCCCCAAGAGACCCAGTACTTC. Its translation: CASSGGLAGAPQETQYF.

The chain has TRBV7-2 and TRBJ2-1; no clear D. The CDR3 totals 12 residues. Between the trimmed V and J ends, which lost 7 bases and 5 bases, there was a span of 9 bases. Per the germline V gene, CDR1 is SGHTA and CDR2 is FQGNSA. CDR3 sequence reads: CASTVAHNEQFF. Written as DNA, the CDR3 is TGTGCCAGCACCGTAGCTCACAATGAGCAGTTCTTC.

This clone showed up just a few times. The CDR3 loop reads CASSFDNQPQHF. The CDR3 DNA follows: TGTGCCAGCAGCTTCGATAATCAGCCCCAGCATTTT. The chain has TRBV7-9 and TRBJ1-5; no clear D gene. CDR1 and CDR2 (germline): SEHNR, FQNEAQ (reference sequence). This CDR3 has 12 residues. Between the trimmed V and J ends, which lost 3 bases and 4 bases, there was a span of 4 bases.

CDR3 coding DNA: TGTGCCAGCAGTCCCCTAGCGGGAGTCTTCGAGCAGTACTTC. Its translation is CASSPLAGVFEQYF. J is TRBJ2-7 and V is TRBV28; TRBD2 agrees at 10 bases. The length of the CDR3 is 14 residues. V lost 5 bases and J lost 6; bases outside the gene matches: 7. Germline values: CDR1 MDHEN, CDR2 SYDVKM.

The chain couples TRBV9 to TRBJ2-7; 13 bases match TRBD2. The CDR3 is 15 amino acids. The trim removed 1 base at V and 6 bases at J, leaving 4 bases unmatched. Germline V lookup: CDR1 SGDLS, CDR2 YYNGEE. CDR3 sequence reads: CASSVFGLAGVEQYF. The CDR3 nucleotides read TGTGCCAGCAGCGTATTCGGACTAGCGGGAGTCGAGCAGTACTTC. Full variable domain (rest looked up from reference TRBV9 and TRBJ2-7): DSGVTQTPKHLITATGQRVTLRCSPRSGDLSVYWYQQSLDQGLQFLIQYYNGEERAKGNILERFSAQQFPDLHSELNLSSLELGDSALYFCASSVFGLAGVEQYFGPGTRLTVT.

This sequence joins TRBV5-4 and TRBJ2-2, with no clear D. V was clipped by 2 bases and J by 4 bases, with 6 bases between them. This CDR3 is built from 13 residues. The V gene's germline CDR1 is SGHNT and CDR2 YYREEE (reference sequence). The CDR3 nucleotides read TGTGCCAGCAGCTTTGGGCTCACCGGGGAGCTGTTTTTT. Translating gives CASSFGLTGELFF.

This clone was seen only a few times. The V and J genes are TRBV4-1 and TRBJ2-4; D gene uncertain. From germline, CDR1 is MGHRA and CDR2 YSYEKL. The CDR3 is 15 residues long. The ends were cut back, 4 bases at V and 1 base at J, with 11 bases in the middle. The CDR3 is CASSPWQAAKNIQYF. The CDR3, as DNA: TGCGCCAGCAGCCCCTGGCAGGCTGCCAAAAACATTCAGTACTTC.

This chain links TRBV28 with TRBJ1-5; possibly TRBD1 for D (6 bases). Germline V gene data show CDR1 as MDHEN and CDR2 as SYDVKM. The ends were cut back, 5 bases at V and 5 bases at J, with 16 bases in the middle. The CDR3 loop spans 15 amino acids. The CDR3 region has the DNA TGTGCCAGCAGTCTCCCGGGACACCAAGATCAGCCCCAGCATTTT. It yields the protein CASSLPGHQDQPQHF.

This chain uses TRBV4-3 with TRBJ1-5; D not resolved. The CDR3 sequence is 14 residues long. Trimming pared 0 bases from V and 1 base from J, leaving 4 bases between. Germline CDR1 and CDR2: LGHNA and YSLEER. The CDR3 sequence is CASSQDRSNQPQHF. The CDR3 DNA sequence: TGCGCCAGCAGCCAAGATAGGAGCAATCAGCCCCAGCATTTT.

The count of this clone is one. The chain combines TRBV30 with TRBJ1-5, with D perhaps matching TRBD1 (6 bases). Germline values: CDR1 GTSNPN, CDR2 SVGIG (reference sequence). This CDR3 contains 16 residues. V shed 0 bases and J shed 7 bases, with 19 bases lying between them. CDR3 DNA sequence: TGTGCCTGGAGTGTATCGGGACAAAGGGTTATCCAGCCCCAGCATTTT. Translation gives CAWSVSGQRVIQPQHF. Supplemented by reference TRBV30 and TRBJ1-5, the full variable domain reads SQTIHQWPATLVQPVGSPLSLECTVEGTSNPNLYWYRQAAGRGLQLLFYSVGIGQISSEVPQNLSASRPQDRQFILSSKKLLLSDSGFYLCAWSVSGQRVIQPQHFGDGTRLSIL.

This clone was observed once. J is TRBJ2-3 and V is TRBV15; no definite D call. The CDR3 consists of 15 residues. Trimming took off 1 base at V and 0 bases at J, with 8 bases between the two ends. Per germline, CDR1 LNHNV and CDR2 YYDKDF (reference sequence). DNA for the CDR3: TGTGCCACCAGCAGAGTACTATCTAGCACAGATACGCAGTATTTT. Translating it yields CATSRVLSSTDTQYF. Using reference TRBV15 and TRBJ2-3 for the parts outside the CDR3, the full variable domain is DAMVIQNPRYQVTQFGKPVTLSCSQTLNHNVMYWYQQKSSQAPKLLFHYYDKDFNNEADTPDNFQSRRPNTSFCFLDIRSPGLGDTAMYLCATSRVLSSTDTQYFGPGTRLTVL.

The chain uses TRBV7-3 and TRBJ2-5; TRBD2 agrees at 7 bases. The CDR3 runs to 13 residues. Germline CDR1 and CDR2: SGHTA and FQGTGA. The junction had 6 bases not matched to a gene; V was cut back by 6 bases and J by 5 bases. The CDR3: CASRRLAGETQYF. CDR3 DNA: TGTGCCAGCAGGCGACTAGCTGGGGAGACCCAGTACTTC. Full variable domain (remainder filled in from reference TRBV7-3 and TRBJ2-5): GAGVSQTPSNKVTEKGKYVELRCDPISGHTALYWYRQSLGQGPEFLIYFQGTGAADDSGLPNDRFFAVRPEGSVSTLKIQRTERGDSAVYLCASRRLAGETQYFGPGTRLLVL.

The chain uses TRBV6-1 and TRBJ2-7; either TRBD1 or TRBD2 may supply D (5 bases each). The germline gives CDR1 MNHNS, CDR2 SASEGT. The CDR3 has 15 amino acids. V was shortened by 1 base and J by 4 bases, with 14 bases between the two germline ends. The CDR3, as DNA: TGTGCCAGCAGTGAAGTGCACGGGGCTCCATACGAGCAGTACTTC. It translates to CASSEVHGAPYEQYF.

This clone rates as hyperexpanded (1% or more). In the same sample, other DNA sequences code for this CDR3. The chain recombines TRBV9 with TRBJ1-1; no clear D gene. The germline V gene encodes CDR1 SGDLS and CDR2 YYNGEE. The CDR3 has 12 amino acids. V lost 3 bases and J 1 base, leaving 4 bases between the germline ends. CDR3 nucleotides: TGTGCCAGCAGCGGTTCGAACACTGAAGCTTTCTTT. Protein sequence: CASSGSNTEAFF.